A single T cell receptor beta chain is shown here with its context. The sample carries other DNA sequences with the same CDR3. PCR primers comprised 60 Vbeta and 13 Jbeta primers. Libraries were prepared by immunoSEQ multiplex PCR; TCRdb keeps only in-frame clonotypes and omits some of them. The sample consists of 100,000 to 150,000 clones, around three quarters of them appearing once. This specimen belongs to a study of cytomegalovirus exposure and HLA in healthy donors. Per germline, CDR1 SGHRS and CDR2 YFSETQ. There are 12 residues in the CDR3. V was pared by 5 bases and J by 4 bases, with 7 bases between.

The sample comprised PBMCs. V gene TRBV5-1 combines with J gene TRBJ2-1; TRBD2 is a possible D gene (6 bases). The receptor was derived from a woman between 45 and 60 years old in good health and CMV-seronegative. The CDR3 loop reads CASRRDYNEQFF. The CDR3 bases are TGCGCCAGCAGGCGGGATTACAATGAGCAGTTCTTC.